This T cell receptor beta chain was identified in a study of cytomegalovirus exposure and HLA in healthy donors. General study points: Cytomegalovirus-associated status was assigned to some 180 TCR beta chains. The tendency of first-cohort TCR clusters to co-occur in the approximately 120 validation repertoires was identified by a subsequent analysis. Many donors carried some public TCRs, although rarity characterized most TCR sequences. In vitro assays verified that three CMV-associated chains recognized CMV antigens specifically.

About this clone: Its antigen is as yet unknown.

CDR1 KGHSH and CDR2 LQKENI come from the germline V gene. The length of the CDR3 is 16 residues. Trimming shortened V by 5 bases and J by 0 bases, and 15 bases separated the two germline ends. The assay was immunoSEQ multiplex PCR, and TCRdb's table has in-frame clones only and misses some. Seen here are roughly 70,000 clones, roughly 96% observed once, and the top ten hold over 2%. J is TRBJ2-3 and V is TRBV18; D might be TRBD1 (6 bases). The clonotype originates from a man aged 18-30 years in good health and CMV-seronegative. Sequencing was done on a sample of PBMCs. CDR3 protein: CASSALSGQSTDTQYF. In DNA, the CDR3 is TGTGCCAGCTCAGCATTATCCGGACAGAGCACAGATACGCAGTATTTT.